This is a list of T cell receptor beta chains from one sample in a study of T cell responses to AZD1222 COVID-19 vaccine. Clones were read by immunoSEQ multiplex PCR, and TCRdb kept only the in-frame ones, dropping some. The sample shows about 140,000 clones, 80% to 95% of them seen only once. Sequences were derived from peripheral blood, sampled on day 0 of AZD1222 vaccination. Receptors were obtained from an adult in good health. Each CDR3 is given with its conserved first and last residue. A D gene is named only where the DNA matches it firmly. Clone size, where shown, is once, few, many, or a class for clones that have expanded.

j_call,d_call,clone_size,v_call,cdr3_aa,cdr3_nt
TRBJ1-3,TRBD1,-,TRBV7-2,CASSLAFGTASGNTIYF,TGTGCCAGCAGCTTAGCCTTTGGGACAGCATCTGGAAACACCATATATTTT
TRBJ1-2,-,-,TRBV27,CASSFSLMGGYGYTF,TGTGCCAGCAGTTTCTCCCTCATGGGAGGCTATGGCTACACCTTC
TRBJ1-4,TRBD1,-,TRBV5-1,CASSLGQGASGDREKLFF,TGCGCCAGCAGCCTGGGACAGGGGGCGTCAGGGGACAGGGAAAAACTGTTTTTT
TRBJ1-2,-,-,TRBV6-2/TRBV6-3,CASSASGSYGYTF,TGTGCCAGCAGTGCTTCGGGGAGCTATGGCTACACCTTC
TRBJ2-7,-,-,TRBV28,CASSLRHTYEQYF,TGTGCCAGCAGTTTACGTCACACCTACGAGCAGTACTTC
TRBJ1-5,-,-,TRBV5-4,CASSLAGEGLRNQPQHF,TGTGCCAGCAGCTTGGCCGGGGAGGGCTTACGCAATCAGCCCCAGCATTTT
TRBJ1-3,-,once,TRBV4-3,CASSQVPGNTIYF,TGCGCCAGCAGCCAAGTGCCTGGAAACACCATATATTTT
TRBJ2-6,-,-,TRBV12-3/TRBV12-4,CASNPSGANVLTF,TGTGCCAGCAACCCCTCTGGGGCCAACGTCCTGACTTTC
TRBJ1-4,TRBD1,-,TRBV19,CASKGQGGGEKLFF,TGTGCCAGTAAGGGTCAGGGGGGCGGTGAAAAACTGTTTTTT
TRBJ1-5,-,-,TRBV6-2/TRBV6-3,CASSSPPRLRNQPQHF,TGTGCCAGCAGTTCACCCCCGCGCCTACGCAATCAGCCCCAGCATTTT
TRBJ1-1,-,-,TRBV3-1/TRBV3-2,CASSQDSWQEAFF,TGTGCCAGCAGCCAAGATTCGTGGCAGGAAGCTTTCTTT
TRBJ2-7,TRBD2,-,TRBV6-5,CASSYSTGGNEQYF,TGTGCCAGCAGTTACTCGACGGGGGGGAACGAGCAGTACTTC
TRBJ2-7,TRBD1,once,TRBV19,CASSSAQGAVYEQYF,TGTGCCAGTAGTAGCGCGCAGGGGGCAGTCTACGAGCAGTACTTC
TRBJ2-3,-,-,TRBV7-6,CASSPSSSTSDTQYF,TGTGCCAGCAGCCCCTCTTCCTCTACCTCAGATACGCAGTATTTT
TRBJ1-1,-,-,TRBV29-1,CGGANTEAFF,TGCGGGGGCGCGAACACTGAAGCTTTCTTT
TRBJ2-7,TRBD2,-,TRBV7-3,CASSPGGTSGVYEQYF,TGTGCCAGCAGCCCGGGGGGGACTAGCGGGGTGTACGAGCAGTACTTC
TRBJ1-5,-,-,TRBV4-1,CASSLGGSQPQHF,TGCGCCAGCAGCCTGGGGGGGAGCCAGCCCCAGCATTTT
TRBJ2-6,-,-,TRBV3-1/TRBV3-2,CASSLKGGSGANVLTF,TGTGCCAGCAGCCTTAAGGGGGGCTCTGGGGCCAACGTCCTGACTTTC
TRBJ2-7,-,once,TRBV2,CASSELRGAGEQYF,TGTGCCAGCAGTGAACTTAGGGGGGCGGGCGAGCAGTACTTC
TRBJ2-5,-,once,TRBV27,CASSRQGPGETQYF,TGTGCCAGCAGTCGTCAAGGCCCCGGGGAGACCCAGTACTTC
TRBJ1-2,-,-,TRBV6-5,CASSHERRGYTF,TGTGCCAGCAGTCACGAAAGGCGTGGCTACACCTTC
TRBJ1-6,-,-,TRBV10-3,CAINPDSYSPLHF,TGTGCCATCAATCCTGACAGTTATTCACCCCTCCACTTT
TRBJ1-1,-,-,TRBV6-5,CASLFGNTEAFF,TGTGCCAGCCTATTCGGGAACACTGAAGCTTTCTTT
TRBJ2-7,-,-,TRBV5-5,CASSSGLPGSEQYF,TGTGCCAGCAGCTCCGGACTCCCCGGATCCGAGCAGTACTTC